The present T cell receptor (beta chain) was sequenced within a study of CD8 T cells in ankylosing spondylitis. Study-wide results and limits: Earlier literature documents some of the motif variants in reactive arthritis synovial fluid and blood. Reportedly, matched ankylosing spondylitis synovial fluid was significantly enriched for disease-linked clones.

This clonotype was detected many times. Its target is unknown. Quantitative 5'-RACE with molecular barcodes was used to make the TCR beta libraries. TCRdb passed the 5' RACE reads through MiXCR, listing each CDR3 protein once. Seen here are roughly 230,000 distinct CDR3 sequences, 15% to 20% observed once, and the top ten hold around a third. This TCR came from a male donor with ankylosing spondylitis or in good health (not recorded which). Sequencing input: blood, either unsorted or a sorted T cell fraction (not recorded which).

The CDR3 coding sequence is TGCGCCAGCAGCTACCCGGGACAGGGCTACCGGGGGGGTGAGCAGTTCTTC. Protein sequence: CASSYPGQGYRGGEQFF. This rearrangement joins TRBV5-1 to TRBJ2-1, with a tentative D call TRBD1 (9 bases). The germline V gene encodes CDR1 SGHRS and CDR2 YFSETQ. V lost 3 bases and J lost 9, with 25 bases in between. This CDR3 region has 17 residues.